This entry concerns a single T cell receptor beta chain. Its cognate antigen has yet to be identified. Per-nucleotide qualities are absent, and no much larger clonotype sits a single base away. This entry is derived from a study of blood T cell repertoires in COVID-19 (dated by TCRdb to 2018 to 2020). About the investigation overall: Collaborator samples came from the United States, Italy and Spain and covered acute and convalescent phases of COVID-19. The prospective study material was composed of cDNA or gDNA derived from T cells, B-cell-depleted T cells, or PBMCs. Subjects who had been exposed to COVID-19, were actively infected with it, or had recovered from it provided the deeply sampled blood TCRbeta repertoires that made up the dataset. A freely available public database, intended as a resource for researchers studying the immune response to SARS-CoV-2, is where the repertoires were released. Samples came from the ongoing ImmuneRACE study (first 160 participants) plus 1,254 subjects from 6 global collaborators. Nearly every sample came with metadata listing a de-identified subject ID, COVID-19 status, age in years and sex. Where available, HLA class I and class II types were obtained from metadata supplied by the sample provider rather than from assay-based typing. What the research found in general, with its limitations: The amount of clinical and demographic metadata varied by source and participant and was provided uncurated.

The collaborating institutions used their own protocols to collect whole blood in K2EDTA tubes. For TCRbeta analysis, collaborators shipped samples as frozen whole blood, isolated PBMCs, or DNA extracted from either of those sample types. The CDR1 and CDR2 encoded by the germline V gene are MNHEY and SVGAGI. Here V drops 6 bases and J drops 6 bases, and the junction holds 7 bases not matched to any gene. Reading from cysteine to phenylalanine, the CDR3 counts 14 amino acids. Left in the record is the CDR3 DNA by itself, 42 bases read in frame from the first base. The immunoSEQ Assay, a bias-controlled multiplex PCR, was used to amplify TCRbeta CDR3 regions from genomic DNA. The paper's data handling went like this. The number of nucleated cells in each sample was estimated by amplification of reference gene primers within the assay. Sequence reads were collapsed and filtered to measure the absolute abundance of every unique TCRbeta CDR3 rearrangement. For each sample, productive Simpson clonality was calculated by taking the square root of Simpson's diversity index across productive rearrangements. In its TCRdb copy, this immuneACCESS table keeps in-frame sequences only and misses some clones. Where compared with another copy, unresolved V genes explain less than half of these, and the others have no known cause. V and J calls and clone size are as listed in that table; D and trimming were resolved from the DNA. The sample table lists about 280,000 clones, around 90% of them with a count of one. Around 2% of the sample comes from the top ten.

The sequence joins TRBV6-5 to TRBJ2-3, with 9 bases aligning to TRBD1. The sample comprised peripheral blood. This clonotype was obtained from a man aged 50-59 years with acute or convalescent COVID-19. The DNA sequence follows: TGTGCCAGCAGCACGGGACAGGGTGGGGATACGCAGTATTTT. Its protein product is CASSTGQGGDTQYF.